The entry that follows covers one T cell receptor (beta chain) sequence. Its antigen is unknown. This sample stems from a study of OX40 agonist ivuxolimab in advanced cancers. Study at large: There were three patients with partial responses, one having hepatocellular carcinoma and two cutaneous melanoma.

TCRdb keeps only in-frame clones here, not all; method: immunoSEQ multiplex PCR. The sample has roughly 90,000 clones, around 90% seen once. V lost 3 bases, J lost 7 bases, and 10 bases lay in between. CDR1 is LNHDA, CDR2 SQIVND, per germline (reference sequence). This CDR3 has 13 residues. General observations from the study: More expanded clones were found, on average, in CD8+ than in CD4+ T cells.

The material sequenced was CD4+ or CD8+ T cells sorted from blood, taken in a trial of the OX40 agonist ivuxolimab. The chain has TRBV19 and TRBJ1-5, with unresolved D. The receptor comes from an adult with an advanced solid tumor such as melanoma, head and neck, liver or kidney cancer. In nucleotides, the CDR3 is TGTGCCAGTAGTATTGGGCCCCGGCAGCCCCAGCATTTT. Residues: CASSIGPRQPQHF.